A selection of T cell receptor beta chains follows, all from one sample in a study of blood T cell repertoires in COVID-19. Sequencing was performed with immunoSEQ multiplex PCR; in TCRdb, only in-frame clones are kept and a portion is missing. This table has under 45,000 clones, 80% to 90% appearing once. Sequencing was carried out using peripheral blood. Every receptor here comes from a man in his sixties with active COVID-19. CDR3s include the opening cysteine and the closing phenylalanine or tryptophan. A D gene is named only where the DNA matches it firmly. Some rows mark clone size as missing; the rest say once, few, many or name a class of expanded clone.

d_gene	v_gene	abundance	j_gene	CDR3nt	CDR3aa
.	TRBV6-5	.	TRBJ2-3	TGTGCCAGCAGTTTTTTTCTTTCAGATACGCAGTATTTT	CASSFFLSDTQYF
TRBD1	TRBV5-6	.	TRBJ1-2	TGTGCCAGCAGCTTGGTGGGACAGGGGGCAGGTTATGGCTACACCTTC	CASSLVGQGAGYGYTF
.	TRBV6-4	.	TRBJ2-3	TGTGCCAGCAGGGGCAAGGGCACAGATACGCAGTATTTT	CASRGKGTDTQYF
TRBD1	TRBV10-3	.	TRBJ1-1	TGTGCCATCAGTGAAACCCACAGGGGGCGTCAGTCTGAAGCTTTCTTT	CAISETHRGRQSEAFF
TRBD2	TRBV4-3	.	TRBJ2-2	TGCGCCAGCAGCCAAGCACAGGGGGCACTAGCGGGAGTTGGAACCGGGGAGCTGTTTTTT	CASSQAQGALAGVGTGELFF
TRBD2	TRBV19	.	TRBJ2-7	TGTGCCAGTAGTCCGTGGACTAGCGGAGCGCTCCCCTACGAGCAGTACTTC	CASSPWTSGALPYEQYF
.	TRBV6-2/TRBV6-3	.	TRBJ1-3	TGTGCCAGCAGTTACGGAGGATCTGGAAACACCATATATTTT	CASSYGGSGNTIYF
.	TRBV10-3	once	TRBJ2-5	TGTGCCATCAGTGAGTCGCTGCAGGGGATGGAAGAGACCCAGTACTTC	CAISESLQGMEETQYF
TRBD2	TRBV10-3	.	TRBJ2-2	TGTGCCATCAGTGCTTTGACTAGCGGGAGTGCCACCGGGGAGCTGTTTTTT	CAISALTSGSATGELFF
TRBD1	TRBV20-1	.	TRBJ2-5	TGCAGTGCTAGTTGGGACAGATTAGTGGCGTGGACCCAGTACTTC	CSASWDRLVAWTQYF
TRBD1	TRBV10-3	.	TRBJ1-6	TGTGCCATCAGTGAACCGGGACAGGTTTCACCCCTCCACTTT	CAISEPGQVSPLHF
TRBD2	TRBV4-2	.	TRBJ2-5	TGTGCCAGCAGCCTGGGAGGGGCCGGGGAGACCCAGTACTTC	CASSLGGAGETQYF
.	TRBV4-1	.	TRBJ2-5	TGCGCCAGCGGCCGAGGGTTACAAGAGACCCAGTACTTC	CASGRGLQETQYF
.	TRBV19	.	TRBJ1-2	TGTGCCAGTAGCCCCACCCAGGACTATGGCTACACCTTC	CASSPTQDYGYTF
.	TRBV11-1	.	TRBJ1-6	TGTGCCAGCAGCCCAGGACAGCTTAACTCACCCCTCCACTTT	CASSPGQLNSPLHF
TRBD2	TRBV7-2	.	TRBJ2-2	TGTGCCAGCAGCCGTTCGACTAGCGGGAGGACCGGGGAGCTGTTTTTT	CASSRSTSGRTGELFF
TRBD2	TRBV3-1/TRBV3-2	.	TRBJ2-3	TGTGCCAGCAGCCCCCACCCGGGACTATCCACAGATACGCAGTATTTT	CASSPHPGLSTDTQYF
.	TRBV19	.	TRBJ2-7	TGTGCCAGTAGCTTAGCTGAACAGGGCTTAGAAACCTACGAGCAGTACTTC	CASSLAEQGLETYEQYF
TRBD1	TRBV29-1	once	TRBJ1-6	TGCAGCGTAGAGGAGGGGGCAGGGTCACCCCTCCACTTT	CSVEEGAGSPLHF
TRBD2	TRBV2	.	TRBJ2-1	TGTGCCAGCAGTGAAGGACTAGCGGGATCCGCTGAGCAGTTCTTC	CASSEGLAGSAEQFF
TRBD1	TRBV11-2	.	TRBJ2-2	TGTGCCAGCAGCTTACGGGGACAGGGGAGCGGGGAGCTGTTTTTT	CASSLRGQGSGELFF
.	TRBV5-4	.	TRBJ1-3	TGTGCCAGCAGCAAGTCTCCGGGGGATTCTGGAAACACCATATATTTT	CASSKSPGDSGNTIYF
.	TRBV10-3	.	TRBJ2-5	TGTGCCATCAGTGAGTCGAAGAGGCTCCAAGAGACCCAGTACTTC	CAISESKRLQETQYF
TRBD1	TRBV5-1	once	TRBJ2-1	TGCGCCAGCAGCTTGGACCGGGACAGAGCCTACAATGAGCAGTTCTTC	CASSLDRDRAYNEQFF
.	TRBV6-5	.	TRBJ1-2	TGTGCCAGCAGCCAAAGCAAGGGGACCTTC	CASSQSKGTF
.	TRBV27	few	TRBJ1-4	TGTGCCAGCAGGATCACAGGGTCCAATGAAAAACTGTTTTTT	CASRITGSNEKLFF